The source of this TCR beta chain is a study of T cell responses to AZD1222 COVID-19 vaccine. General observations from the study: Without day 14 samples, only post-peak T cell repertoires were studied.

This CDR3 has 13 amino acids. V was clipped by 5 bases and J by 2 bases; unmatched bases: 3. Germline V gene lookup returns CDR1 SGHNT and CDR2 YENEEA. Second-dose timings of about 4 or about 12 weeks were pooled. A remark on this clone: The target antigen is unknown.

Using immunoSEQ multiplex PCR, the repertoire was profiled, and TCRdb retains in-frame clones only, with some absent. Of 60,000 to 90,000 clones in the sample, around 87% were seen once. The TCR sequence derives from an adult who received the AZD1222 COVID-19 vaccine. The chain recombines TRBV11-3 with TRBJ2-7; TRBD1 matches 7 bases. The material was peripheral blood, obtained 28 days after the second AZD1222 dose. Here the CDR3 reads CASSRTGAYEQYF. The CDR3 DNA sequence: TGTGCCAGCAGCCGGACAGGCGCCTACGAGCAGTACTTC.